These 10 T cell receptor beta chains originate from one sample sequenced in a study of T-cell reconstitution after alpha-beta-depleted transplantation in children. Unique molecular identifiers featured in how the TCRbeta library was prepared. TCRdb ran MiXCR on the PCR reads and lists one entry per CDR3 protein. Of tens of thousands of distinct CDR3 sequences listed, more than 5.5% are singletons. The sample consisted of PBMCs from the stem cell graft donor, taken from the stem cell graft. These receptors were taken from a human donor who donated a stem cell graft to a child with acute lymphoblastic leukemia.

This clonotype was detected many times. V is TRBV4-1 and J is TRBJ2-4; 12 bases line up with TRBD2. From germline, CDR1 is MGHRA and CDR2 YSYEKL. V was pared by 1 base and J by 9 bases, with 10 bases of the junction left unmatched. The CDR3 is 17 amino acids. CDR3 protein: CASSQAETSGSGGIQYF. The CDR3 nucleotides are TGCGCCAGCAGCCAAGCTGAGACTAGCGGGAGTGGGGGCATTCAGTACTTC.

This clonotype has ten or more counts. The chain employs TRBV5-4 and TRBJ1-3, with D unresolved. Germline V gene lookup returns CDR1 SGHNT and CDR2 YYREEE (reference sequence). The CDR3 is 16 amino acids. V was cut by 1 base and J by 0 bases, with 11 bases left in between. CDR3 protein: CASSLSPFASGNTIYF. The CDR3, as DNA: TGTGCCAGCAGCTTGTCCCCTTTCGCCTCTGGAAACACCATATATTTT.

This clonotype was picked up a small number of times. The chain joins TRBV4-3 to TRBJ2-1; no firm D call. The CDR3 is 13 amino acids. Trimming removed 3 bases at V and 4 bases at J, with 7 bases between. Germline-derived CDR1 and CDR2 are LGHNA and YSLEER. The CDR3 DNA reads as TGCGCCAGCAGCCAGAGTCCGTACAATGAGCAGTTCTTC. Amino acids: CASSQSPYNEQFF.

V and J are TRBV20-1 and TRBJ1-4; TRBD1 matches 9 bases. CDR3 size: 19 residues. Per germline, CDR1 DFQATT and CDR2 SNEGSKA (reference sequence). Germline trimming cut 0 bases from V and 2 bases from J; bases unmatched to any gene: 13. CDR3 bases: TGCAGTGCTAGAGATAGGGGACAGGGATTAGTCGGGACTAATGAAAAACTGTTTTTT. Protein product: CSARDRGQGLVGTNEKLFF.

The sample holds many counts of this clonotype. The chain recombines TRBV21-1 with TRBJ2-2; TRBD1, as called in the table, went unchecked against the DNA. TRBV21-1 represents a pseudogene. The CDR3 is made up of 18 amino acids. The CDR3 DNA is TGTGCCAGCGAGGGACGGACAGTCGGAACGGCGAACACCGGGGAGCTGTTTTTT. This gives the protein CASEGRTVGTANTGELFF.

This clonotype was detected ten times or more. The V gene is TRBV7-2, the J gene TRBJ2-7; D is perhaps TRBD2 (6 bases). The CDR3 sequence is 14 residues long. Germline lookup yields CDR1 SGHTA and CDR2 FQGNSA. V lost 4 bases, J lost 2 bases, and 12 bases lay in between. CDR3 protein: CASSSLGGPYEQYF. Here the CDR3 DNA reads TGTGCCAGCAGCTCCTTGGGAGGCCCCTACGAGCAGTACTTC.

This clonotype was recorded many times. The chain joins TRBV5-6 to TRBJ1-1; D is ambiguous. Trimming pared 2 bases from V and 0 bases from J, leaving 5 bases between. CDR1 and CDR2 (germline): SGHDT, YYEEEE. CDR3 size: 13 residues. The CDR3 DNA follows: TGTGCCAGCAGCTTCCCCATGAACACTGAAGCTTTCTTT. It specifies CASSFPMNTEAFF.

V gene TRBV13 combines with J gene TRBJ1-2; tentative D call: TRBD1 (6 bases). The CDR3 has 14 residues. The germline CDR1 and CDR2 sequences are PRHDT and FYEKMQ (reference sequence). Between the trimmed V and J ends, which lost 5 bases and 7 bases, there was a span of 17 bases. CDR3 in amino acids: CASSPRGGILGYTF. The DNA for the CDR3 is TGTGCCAGCAGCCCGAGGGGGGGCATCCTTGGCTACACCTTC.

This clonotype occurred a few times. CDR3 nucleotide sequence: TGTGCCAGCAGCCGGGACCACGAGCAGTACTTC. This codes for CASSRDHEQYF. The chain employs TRBV7-9 and TRBJ2-7, with D perhaps matching TRBD1 or TRBD2 (5 bases each). Between the trimmed V and J ends, which lost 5 bases and 5 bases, there was a span of 7 bases. The CDR3 is 11 residues long. In germline, CDR1 is SEHNR, CDR2 FQNEAQ (reference sequence).

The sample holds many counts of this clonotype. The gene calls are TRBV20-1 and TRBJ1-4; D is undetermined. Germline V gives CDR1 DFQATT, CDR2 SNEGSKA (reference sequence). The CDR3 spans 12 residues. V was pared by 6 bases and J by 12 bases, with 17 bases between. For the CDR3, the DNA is TGCAGTGCGTCGCAGGCAACTAATGAACTGTTTTTT. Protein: CSASQATNELFF.